The 25 T cell receptor beta chains given below trace back to one sample, sequenced in a study of cytomegalovirus exposure and HLA in healthy donors. The primer mix had 60 Vbeta and 13 Jbeta primers. Sequenced by immunoSEQ multiplex PCR; TCRdb stores in-frame clones only, minus some. The sample holds approximately 190,000 clones. Sequenced: PBMCs. The receptors were gathered from a boy aged 10-17 years in good health and CMV-seronegative.

The CDR3: CASRRTWGQTYNEQFF. For the CDR3, the DNA is TGTGCCAGTAGACGGACTTGGGGGCAGACCTACAATGAGCAGTTCTTC. V gene TRBV19 combines with J gene TRBJ2-1; D is perhaps TRBD1 (6 bases). V was pared by 6 bases and J by 2 bases, with 17 bases between. This CDR3 has 16 amino acids. Germline CDR1 and CDR2: LNHDA and SQIVND (reference sequence).

The chain joins TRBV14 to TRBJ2-5; the D is unclear. V dropped 3 bases and J dropped 7 bases, with 9 bases sitting between them. In germline, CDR1 is SGHDN, CDR2 FVKESK. The CDR3 contains 12 residues. The CDR3 spells CASSHQARTQYF. DNA for the CDR3: TGTGCCAGCAGCCATCAAGCTCGGACCCAGTACTTC. The complete variable domain, with remaining parts taken from reference TRBV14 and TRBJ2-5, reads EAGVTQFPSHSVIEKGQTVTLRCDPISGHDNLYWYRRVMGKEIKFLLHFVKESKQDESGMPNNRFLAERTGGTYSTLKVQPAELEDSGVYFCASSHQARTQYFGPGTRLLVL.

The V call is TRBV6-5, the J call TRBJ1-2; possibly TRBD1 for D (6 bases). The CDR3 spans 13 residues. Trimming shortened V by 0 bases and J by 8 bases, and 10 bases separated the two germline ends. Germline V gene data show CDR1 as MNHEY and CDR2 as SVGAGI. The CDR3 here is CASSYSQGLGYTF. CDR3 nucleotides: TGTGCCAGCAGTTACTCGCAGGGGCTGGGCTACACCTTC.

The CDR3 coding sequence is TGTGCCAGCAGGAATTTGGACAGCTCTGGGGCCAACGTCCTGACTTTC. Encoded protein: CASRNLDSSGANVLTF. This sequence joins TRBV5-6 and TRBJ2-6, with TRBD1 as a possible D gene (6 bases). CDR1 SGHDT and CDR2 YYEEEE come from the germline V gene. The CDR3 is 16 amino acids. The V end was cut by 5 bases, the J end by 0 bases, with 12 bases between. The full variable domain, rest sourced from reference TRBV5-6 and TRBJ2-6, is DAGVTQSPTHLIKTRGQQVTLRCSPKSGHDTVSWYQQALGQGPQFIFQYYEEEERQRGNFPDRFSGHQFPNYSSELNVNALLLGDSALYLCASRNLDSSGANVLTFGAGSRLTVL.

V is TRBV7-2 and J is TRBJ1-4, with 8 bases identical to TRBD1. The CDR3 covers 14 residues. Germline V gene data show CDR1 as SGHTA and CDR2 as FQGNSA. Trimming cost V 4 bases and J 10 bases; bases outside gene matches: 8. CDR3 DNA sequence: TGTGCCAGCAGCTCCGGACAGGGTTTCGGAAAACTGTTTTTT. Its translation is CASSSGQGFGKLFF.

The chain couples TRBV7-8 to TRBJ2-1; weak D call: TRBD2 (6 bases). V was pared by 3 bases and J by 1 base, with 10 bases between. The CDR3 is made up of 15 amino acids. Germline V gene lookup returns CDR1 SGHVS and CDR2 FQNEAQ. This chain's CDR3 is CASSFGGKSYNEQFF. CDR3 DNA: TGTGCCAGCAGCTTCGGCGGGAAATCCTACAATGAGCAGTTCTTC.

The chain uses TRBV4-1 and TRBJ2-5; TRBD2 agrees at 12 bases. This CDR3 comprises 17 residues. V lost 2 bases to trimming and J lost 4 bases; unmatched junction nucleotides: 8. Germline CDR1 reads MGHRA; CDR2 reads YSYEKL. The CDR3: CASSQKSSGGAGETQYF. The CDR3 DNA reads as TGCGCCAGCAGCCAAAAATCTAGCGGGGGGGCCGGAGAGACCCAGTACTTC.

The chain employs TRBV5-1 and TRBJ2-2; 8 positions match TRBD1. Trimming cost V 2 bases and J 7 bases; bases outside gene matches: 7. The V gene's germline CDR1 is SGHRS and CDR2 YFSETQ. This CDR3 is built from 15 residues. Here the CDR3 DNA reads TGCGCCAGCAGCTTATGGACAGGGCAGGGCGGGGAGCTGTTTTTT. It yields the protein CASSLWTGQGGELFF. Based on the CDR3 plus reference TRBV5-1 and TRBJ2-2, the full variable domain is KAGVTQTPRYLIKTRGQQVTLSCSPISGHRSVSWYQQTPGQGLQFLFEYFSETQRNKGNFPGRFSGRQFSNSRSEMNVSTLELGDSALYLCASSLWTGQGGELFFGEGSRLTVL.

The gene calls are TRBV4-3 and TRBJ1-4; 8 positions agree with TRBD1. The CDR3 loop spans 15 amino acids. Germline V gene lookup returns CDR1 LGHNA and CDR2 YSLEER. V lost 0 bases, J lost 10 bases, and 7 bases stayed unmatched. This chain's CDR3 is CASSQDIGTGAKLFF. The CDR3 DNA sequence: TGCGCCAGCAGCCAAGACATAGGGACAGGAGCAAAACTGTTTTTT.

The V call is TRBV9, the J call TRBJ2-3, with D perhaps TRBD1 (5 bases). There are 15 residues in the CDR3. V lost 4 bases to trimming and J lost 2 bases, with 14 bases between them. Germline V gene data show CDR1 as SGDLS and CDR2 as YYNGEE. CDR3 in DNA: TGTGCCAGCAGCCTCGTAGGGGTTACCACAGATACGCAGTATTTT. Protein product: CASSLVGVTTDTQYF.

The J gene is TRBJ1-1, the V gene TRBV15, with 7 nucleotides matching TRBD1. The CDR3 loop spans 15 amino acids. The germline V gene has CDR1 LNHNV and CDR2 YYDKDF (reference sequence). The V segment lost 4 bases and the J segment 4 bases; nucleotides outside the gene matches: 9. For the CDR3, the DNA is TGTGCCACCAGCACCTCTAGGGGGCTGGGCACTGAAGCTTTCTTT. Translating gives CATSTSRGLGTEAFF.

The J gene is TRBJ2-5, the V gene TRBV14; 9 bases fit TRBD1. After removal of 5 bases from V and 4 bases from J, the junction contained 8 bases not matched to a gene. The V gene's germline CDR1 is SGHDN and CDR2 FVKESK. CDR3 length: 15 residues. The CDR3 sequence: CASSSLGQGPETQYF. CDR3 coding DNA: TGTGCCAGCAGCTCTCTCGGACAGGGGCCAGAGACCCAGTACTTC.

The chain recombines TRBV6-1 with TRBJ2-7, with TRBD1 as a possible D gene (6 bases). The CDR3 has 15 amino acids. The V end was cut by 0 bases, the J end by 3 bases, with 12 bases between. Per germline, CDR1 MNHNS and CDR2 SASEGT. This CDR3 reads CASSEALTGIYEQYF. In DNA, the CDR3 is TGTGCCAGCAGTGAAGCTCTGACAGGAATCTACGAGCAGTACTTC.

The chain has TRBV15 and TRBJ1-2, with unresolved D. The V gene lost 1 base and the J gene lost 1 base, with 7 bases spanning the gap. Germline-derived CDR1 and CDR2 are LNHNV and YYDKDF (reference sequence). The CDR3 has 14 amino acids. DNA for the CDR3: TGTGCCACCAGCAGAGGGTCTAATAACTATGGCTACACCTTC. Residues: CATSRGSNNYGYTF.

This rearrangement joins TRBV14 to TRBJ2-7; 8 nucleotides match TRBD1. Losses at the gene ends were 6 bases for V and 4 bases for J; bases not matched to a gene: 8. In germline, CDR1 is SGHDN, CDR2 FVKESK. The CDR3 has 14 residues. The CDR3 DNA follows: TGTGCCAGCAGTCCAGGACAGGGTAGATACGAGCAGTACTTC. Translating gives CASSPGQGRYEQYF.

V is TRBV18 and J is TRBJ2-1, with 9 bases fitting TRBD2. V lost 3 bases to trimming and J lost 6 bases; unmatched junction nucleotides: 3. There are 14 residues in the CDR3. Germline V gives CDR1 KGHSH, CDR2 LQKENI. The CDR3 DNA reads TGTGCCAGCTCACCCGGACTAGCGTCCAATGAGCAGTTCTTC. It codes for CASSPGLASNEQFF. Full variable domain (remainder filled in from reference TRBV18 and TRBJ2-1): NAGVMQNPRHLVRRRGQEARLRCSPMKGHSHVYWYRQLPEEGLKFMVYLQKENIIDESGMPKERFSAEFPKEGPSILRIQQVVRGDSAAYFCASSPGLASNEQFFGPGTRLTVL.

This sequence joins TRBV28 and TRBJ1-1; no reliable D call. Germline V gene lookup returns CDR1 MDHEN and CDR2 SYDVKM. The CDR3 is 16 amino acids. V lost 5 bases, J lost 4 bases, and 20 bases lay in between. This chain's CDR3 is CASSPPLRSPGTEAFF. CDR3 in DNA: TGTGCCAGCAGTCCCCCACTTAGGAGCCCGGGCACTGAAGCTTTCTTT.

This rearrangement joins TRBV2 to TRBJ1-3, with TRBD1 matching over 10 bases. Unmatched junction bases numbered 13, after V lost 4 bases and J lost 7 bases. This CDR3 spans 17 amino acids. Germline CDR1 and CDR2: SNHLY and FYNNEI. The CDR3 loop is CASSGGTGASSGNTIYF. CDR3 nucleotide sequence: TGTGCCAGCAGTGGGGGGACAGGGGCTTCCTCAGGGAACACCATATATTTT.

This chain links TRBV28 with TRBJ1-5; maybe TRBD1 (5 bases). Germline V gene data show CDR1 as MDHEN and CDR2 as SYDVKM. V was cut by 6 bases and J by 4 bases, with 13 bases left in between. The CDR3 sequence is 14 residues long. The CDR3 nucleotides read TGTGCCAGCAGCCCCCTCGGGGGTAATCAGCCCCAGCATTTT. It encodes CASSPLGGNQPQHF.

The genes are TRBV4-1 and TRBJ1-6; D ambiguous. V shed 4 bases and J shed 0 bases, with 16 bases lying between them. The CDR3 runs 18 residues. Germline loops: CDR1 MGHRA, CDR2 YSYEKL. CDR3 protein: CASSPTVRDFSYNSPLHF. As DNA, the CDR3 is TGCGCCAGCAGCCCGACGGTGCGGGATTTCTCCTATAATTCACCCCTCCACTTT.

The CDR3 loop is CASSLYLDRAYEQYF. CDR3 coding DNA: TGTGCCAGCAGTTTATACCTGGACAGGGCATACGAGCAGTACTTC. The V and J genes are TRBV27 and TRBJ2-7, with 8 bases identical to TRBD1. CDR1 is MNHEY and CDR2 is SMNVEV in the germline V gene (reference sequence). V trimming: 1 base; J trimming: 4 bases; junction bases outside the gene matches: 6. The CDR3 runs to 15 residues.

The V call is TRBV2, the J call TRBJ1-4, with D maybe TRBD1 (5 bases). Germline CDR1 reads SNHLY; CDR2 reads FYNNEI. CDR3 length: 14 residues. Trimming took 7 bases from V and 8 from J, leaving 17 bases between them. The CDR3 sequence: CASKGNRKLEKLFF. CDR3 nucleotide sequence: TGTGCCAGCAAGGGGAACAGAAAATTGGAAAAACTGTTTTTT.

The DNA of the CDR3 is TGTGCCAGCAGCCCCCCACGGGGGGGTGTATCAGATACGCAGTATTTT. Translated, it gives CASSPPRGGVSDTQYF. V is TRBV7-9 and J is TRBJ2-3, with 8 bases that match TRBD2. Unmatched junction bases numbered 11, after V lost 5 bases and J lost 4 bases. The CDR3 length is 16 residues. Germline V CDR1 and CDR2: SEHNR, FQNEAQ (reference sequence).

The chain uses TRBV6-5 and TRBJ1-2; a possible D gene is TRBD1 (5 bases). Germline V gene lookup returns CDR1 MNHEY and CDR2 SVGAGI. This CDR3 has 14 amino acids. V was pared by 2 bases and J by 7 bases, with 14 bases between. The CDR3 here is CASSYRSSQGGYTF. The CDR3 nucleotides are TGTGCCAGCAGTTACAGGTCTTCCCAGGGTGGCTACACCTTC.

The V and J genes are TRBV9 and TRBJ1-1; D is undetermined. Trimming cost V 4 bases and J 7 bases, with 11 bases left between them. This CDR3 contains 12 residues. Germline assignment: CDR1 SGDLS and CDR2 YYNGEE. Written as DNA, the CDR3 is TGTGCCAGCAGCAACCCGGGTCTTGAAGCTTTCTTT. Translated: CASSNPGLEAFF.